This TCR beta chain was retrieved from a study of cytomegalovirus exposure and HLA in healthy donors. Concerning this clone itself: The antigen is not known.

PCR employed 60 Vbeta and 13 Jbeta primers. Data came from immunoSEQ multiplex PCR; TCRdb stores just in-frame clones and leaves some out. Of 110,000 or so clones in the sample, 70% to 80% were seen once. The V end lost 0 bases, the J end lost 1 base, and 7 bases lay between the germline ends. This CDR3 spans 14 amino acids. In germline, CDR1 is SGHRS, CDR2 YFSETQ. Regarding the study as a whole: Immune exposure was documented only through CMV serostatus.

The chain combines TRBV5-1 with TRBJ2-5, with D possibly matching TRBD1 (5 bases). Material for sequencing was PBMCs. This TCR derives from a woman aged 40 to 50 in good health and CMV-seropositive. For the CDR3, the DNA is TGCGCCAGCAGCTTGGGACAGCGCCAAGAGACCCAGTACTTC. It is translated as CASSLGQRQETQYF.